This TCR beta chain stems from a study of blood T cell repertoires in COVID-19. Participants were aged 18 to 89 years, lived in some 23 US areas, and enrolled virtually. Trimming removed 4 bases from V and 1 base from J, with 7 bases in between. Germline values: CDR1 MNHEY, CDR2 SVGEGT. The CDR3 has 13 residues. Sequencing used immunoSEQ multiplex PCR; TCRdb keeps in-frame clones, though not all of them. The profile shows about 280,000 clones, approximately 90% of them singletons. The sample comprised PBMCs or T cells enriched from blood (not recorded which). The genes are TRBV6-2 or TRBV6-3 and TRBJ1-1; unclear D gene. This TCR came from a woman aged 25 to 39 with acute COVID-19. The CDR3 sequence is CASSWAENTEAFF. The CDR3 coding sequence is TGTGCCAGCAGTTGGGCAGAGAACACTGAAGCTTTCTTT.